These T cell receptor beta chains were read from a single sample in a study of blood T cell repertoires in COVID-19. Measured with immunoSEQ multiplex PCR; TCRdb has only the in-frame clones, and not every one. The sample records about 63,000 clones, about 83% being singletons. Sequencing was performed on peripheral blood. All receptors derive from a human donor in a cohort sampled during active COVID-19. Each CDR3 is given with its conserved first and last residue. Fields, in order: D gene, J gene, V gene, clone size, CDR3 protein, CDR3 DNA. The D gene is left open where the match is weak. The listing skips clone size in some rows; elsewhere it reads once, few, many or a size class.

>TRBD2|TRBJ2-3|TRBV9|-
CASSGSGGATDTQYF
TGTGCCAGCAGCGGTAGCGGGGGGGCCACAGATACGCAGTATTTT
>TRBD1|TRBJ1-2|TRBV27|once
CASRGTGTGPYGYTF
TGTGCCAGCCGTGGGACCGGGACAGGTCCTTATGGCTACACCTTC
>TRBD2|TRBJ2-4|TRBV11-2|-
CASSLVGGWRHF
TGTGCCAGCAGCTTAGTCGGGGGGTGGAGGCACTTC
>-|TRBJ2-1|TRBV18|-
CASSPPRGTNEQFF
TGTGCCAGCTCACCCCCCCGGGGGACGAATGAGCAGTTCTTC
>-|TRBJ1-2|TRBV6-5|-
CASSQDSGNSYGYTF
TGTGCCAGCTCCCAGGACAGCGGGAATTCCTATGGCTACACCTTC
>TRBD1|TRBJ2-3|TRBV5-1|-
CASSPGQFTDTQYF
TGCGCCAGCAGCCCGGGACAGTTCACAGATACGCAGTATTTT
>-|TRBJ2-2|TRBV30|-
CAWGTGLNTGELFF
TGTGCCTGGGGAACAGGGTTGAACACCGGGGAGCTGTTTTTT
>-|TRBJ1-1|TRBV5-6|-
CASSLGVRPEAFF
TGTGCCAGCAGCTTGGGCGTCAGGCCTGAAGCTTTCTTT
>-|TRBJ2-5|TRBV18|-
CASSQEETQYF
TGTGCCAGCTCGCAGGAAGAGACCCAGTACTTC
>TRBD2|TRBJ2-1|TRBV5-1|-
CASSPRHETGGEQFF
TGCGCCAGCAGCCCTCGACACGAAACGGGAGGTGAGCAGTTCTTC
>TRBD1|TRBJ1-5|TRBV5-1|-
CASSLGQGPGNQPQHF
TGCGCCAGCAGCCTAGGACAGGGGCCGGGGAATCAGCCCCAGCATTTT
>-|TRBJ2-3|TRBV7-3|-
CASSFIGADTQYF
TGTGCCAGCAGCTTCATAGGGGCAGATACGCAGTATTTT
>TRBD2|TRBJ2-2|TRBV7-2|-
CASSRFGFQREVGGELFF
TGTGCCAGCAGCCGCTTTGGGTTCCAGCGGGAGGTGGGCGGGGAGCTGTTTTTT
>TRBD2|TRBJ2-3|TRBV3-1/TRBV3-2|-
CASSQESSGRLYF
TGTGCCAGCAGCCAAGAATCTAGCGGGAGACTGTATTTT
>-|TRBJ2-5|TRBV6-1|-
CASSEWRGRALRETQYF
TGTGCCAGCAGTGAATGGAGGGGTCGGGCATTACGGGAGACCCAGTACTTC
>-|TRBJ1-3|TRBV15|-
CATSRGGGRSGNTIYF
TGTGCCACCAGCAGAGGGGGGGGCCGATCTGGAAACACCATATATTTT
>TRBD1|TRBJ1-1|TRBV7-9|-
CASSRGTENTEAFF
TGTGCTAGCAGCCGAGGGACAGAGAACACTGAAGCTTTCTTT
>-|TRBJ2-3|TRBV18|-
CASSPVASSTDTQYF
TGTGCCAGCTCACCGGTAGCGTCTAGCACAGATACGCAGTATTTT
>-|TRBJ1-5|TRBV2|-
CASGEGRFQPQHF
TGTGCCAGCGGGGAGGGAAGGTTTCAGCCCCAGCATTTT
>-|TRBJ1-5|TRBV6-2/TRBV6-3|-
CASSRPRGPNQPQHF
TGTGCCAGCAGCCGCCCACGGGGTCCAAATCAGCCCCAGCATTTT
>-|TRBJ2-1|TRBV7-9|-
CASGRGGTYNEQFF
TGTGCCAGCGGGCGGGGCGGTACCTACAATGAGCAGTTCTTC
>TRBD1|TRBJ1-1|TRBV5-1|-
CASSFPGQANTEAFF
TGCGCCAGCAGCTTTCCGGGACAGGCTAACACTGAAGCTTTCTTT
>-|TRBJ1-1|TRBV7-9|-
CASSLNWGQNTEAFF
TGTGCCAGCAGCTTAAATTGGGGGCAGAACACTGAAGCTTTCTTT
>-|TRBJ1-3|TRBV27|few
CASSRLGEGAGNTIYF
TGTGCCAGCAGCCGCCTGGGTGAGGGAGCGGGAAACACCATATATTTT
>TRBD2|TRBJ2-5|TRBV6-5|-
CASSSERDPDRWAQYF
TGTGCCAGCAGTTCCGAGCGGGACCCCGATCGGTGGGCCCAGTACTTC
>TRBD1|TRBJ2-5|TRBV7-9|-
CASSPAGGKETQYF
TGTGCCAGCAGCCCCGCAGGGGGAAAAGAGACCCAGTACTTC
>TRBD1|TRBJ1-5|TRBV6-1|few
CASSELAGGSNQPQHF
TGTGCCAGCAGTGAATTGGCAGGGGGGAGCAATCAGCCCCAGCATTTT
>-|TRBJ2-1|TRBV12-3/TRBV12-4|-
CASISSYNEQFF
TGTGCCAGCATCTCCAGCTACAATGAGCAGTTCTTC
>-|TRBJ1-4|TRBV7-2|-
CASSSDWANEKLFF
TGTGCCAGCAGCTCCGACTGGGCTAATGAAAAACTGTTTTTT
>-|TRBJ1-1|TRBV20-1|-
CSASFSSGTEAFF
TGCAGTGCTAGTTTTTCCAGTGGCACTGAAGCTTTCTTT
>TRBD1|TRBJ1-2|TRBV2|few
CASSEQQGNGYTF
TGTGCCAGCAGTGAACAACAGGGGAATGGCTACACCTTC
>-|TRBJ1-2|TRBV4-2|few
CASSQEWGGDGYTF
TGTGCCAGCAGCCAAGAATGGGGAGGGGACGGCTACACCTTC
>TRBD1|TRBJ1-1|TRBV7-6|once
CASSPTGGPNTEAFF
TGTGCCAGCAGCCCTACAGGGGGCCCGAACACTGAAGCTTTCTTT
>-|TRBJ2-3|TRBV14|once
CASSEWQRTDTQYF
TGTGCCAGCTCCGAATGGCAACGCACAGATACGCAGTATTTT
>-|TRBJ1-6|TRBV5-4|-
CASSPGRDAYNSPLHF
TGTGCCAGCAGCCCAGGGCGAGACGCCTATAATTCACCCCTCCACTTT
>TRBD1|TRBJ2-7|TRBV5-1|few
CASSKDGTDEQYF
TGCGCCAGCAGCAAGGACGGGACAGACGAGCAGTACTTC
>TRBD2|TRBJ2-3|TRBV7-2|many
CASSELSGRFTDTQYF
TGTGCCAGCAGCGAGCTTAGCGGGAGGTTCACAGATACGCAGTATTTT
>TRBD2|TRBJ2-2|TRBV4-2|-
CASSHVAGEMDGELFF
TGTGCCAGCAGCCATGTAGCGGGAGAGATGGACGGGGAGCTGTTTTTT
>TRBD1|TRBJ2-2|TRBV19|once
CASSTRGRDDGELFF
TGTGCCAGTAGTACGAGGGGGCGAGATGACGGGGAGCTGTTTTTT
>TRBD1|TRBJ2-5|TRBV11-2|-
CASSLAQGAHETQYF
TGTGCCAGCAGCTTAGCCCAGGGGGCGCATGAGACCCAGTACTTC
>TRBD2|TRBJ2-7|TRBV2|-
CASNPGGPYEQYF
TGTGCCAGCAACCCGGGAGGGCCCTACGAGCAGTACTTC
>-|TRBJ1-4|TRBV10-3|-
CATSERSEKLFF
TGTGCCACCAGTGAGCGAAGTGAGAAACTGTTTTTT
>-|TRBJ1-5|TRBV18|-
CASSQQGRGTQPQHF
TGTGCCAGCTCCCAGCAGGGCAGGGGCACCCAGCCCCAGCATTTT
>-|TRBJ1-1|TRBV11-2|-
CASSWTVMNTEAFF
TGTGCCAGCAGCTGGACAGTTATGAACACTGAAGCTTTCTTT
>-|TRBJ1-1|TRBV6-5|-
CASSSTGNTEAFF
TGTGCCAGCAGCTCGACAGGGAACACTGAAGCTTTCTTT
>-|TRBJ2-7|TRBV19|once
CASSRFGPPLGQAYEQYF
TGTGCCAGTAGTAGATTTGGGCCCCCCTTGGGGCAAGCATACGAGCAGTACTTC
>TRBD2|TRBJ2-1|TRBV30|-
CAWSRREAGEQFF
TGTGCCTGGAGTCGACGGGAGGCTGGTGAGCAGTTCTTC
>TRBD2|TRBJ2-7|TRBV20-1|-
CSATSGHEQYF
TGCAGTGCTACTAGCGGCCACGAGCAGTACTTC
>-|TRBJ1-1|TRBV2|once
CASSSGIDTEAFF
TGTGCCAGCAGTTCAGGGATCGACACTGAAGCTTTCTTT
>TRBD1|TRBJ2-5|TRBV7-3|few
CASSQGAGETQYF
TGTGCCAGCAGCCAGGGGGCGGGAGAGACCCAGTACTTC
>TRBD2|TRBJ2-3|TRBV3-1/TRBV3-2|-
CASSQREGTDTQYF
TGTGCCAGCAGCCAGCGGGAGGGCACAGATACGCAGTATTTT
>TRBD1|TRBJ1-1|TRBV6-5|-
CASSYQTGVNTEAFF
TGTGCCAGCAGTTACCAAACAGGGGTGAACACTGAAGCTTTCTTT
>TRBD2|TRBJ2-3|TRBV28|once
CASISGGADTQYF
TGTGCCAGTATTAGCGGGGGGGCAGATACGCAGTATTTT
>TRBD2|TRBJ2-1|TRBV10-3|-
CAISDSGGWYNEQFF
TGTGCCATCAGTGATAGCGGGGGCTGGTACAATGAGCAGTTCTTC
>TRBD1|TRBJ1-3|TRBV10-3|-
CAIKGGGLSGNTIYF
TGTGCCATCAAAGGAGGGGGCCTCTCTGGAAACACCATATATTTT
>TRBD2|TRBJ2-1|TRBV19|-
CASTSGAYGEQFF
TGTGCCAGTACTAGCGGGGCTTACGGTGAGCAGTTCTTC
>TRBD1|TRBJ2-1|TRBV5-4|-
CASSTGTGSFNEQFF
TGTGCCAGCAGTACCGGGACAGGCTCTTTCAATGAGCAGTTCTTC